This paragraph reports one T cell receptor (beta chain). This record comes from a study of T cell changes during pregnancy in multiple sclerosis. V was pared by 3 bases and J by 0 bases, with 5 bases of the junction left unmatched. The CDR3 runs 19 residues. Per the germline V gene, CDR1 is MDHEN and CDR2 is SYDVKM. Repertoires were generated with immunoSEQ multiplex PCR, while TCRdb's copy carries only in-frame clones and drops some. Of about 32,000 clones listed, 80% to 90% are singletons. V usage is TRBV28 and J usage is TRBJ2-1; TRBD2 agrees at 16 bases. This TCR derives from a female donor with multiple sclerosis, enrolled in a pregnancy study. Sequences were derived from CD8+ T cells from peripheral blood mononuclear cells, sampled in the second trimester of pregnancy. The CDR3 region has the DNA TGTGCCAGCAGTTTGGGACTAGCGGGAGGGCTAAGCTCCTACAATGAGCAGTTCTTC. The encoded protein is CASSLGLAGGLSSYNEQFF.